A single sample is the source of the 6 T cell receptor beta chains below, sequenced in a study of blood T cell repertoires in COVID-19. Sequencing used immunoSEQ multiplex PCR; TCRdb keeps in-frame clones, though not all of them. This table holds 250,000 to 350,000 clones, around 87% found once. Input material: peripheral blood. The origin of the receptors is a woman in her fifties or sixties who had recovered from COVID-19.

This clone came up a few times. The chain has TRBV7-9 and TRBJ2-1; 10 bases fit TRBD2. CDR1 and CDR2 (germline): SEHNR, FQNEAQ (reference sequence). The CDR3 runs 17 residues. Trimming removed 3 bases from V and 9 bases from J; junction bases left unmatched: 14. The CDR3 reads CASSFSIAGGRRGEQFF. DNA of the CDR3: TGTGCCAGCAGCTTCAGCATAGCGGGAGGCCGGCGCGGTGAGCAGTTCTTC.

The chain links TRBV6-4 to TRBJ1-6, with D perhaps TRBD1 (5 bases). Germline values: CDR1 MRHNA, CDR2 SNTAGT. The CDR3 is 15 amino acids. Trimming left V 7 bases short and J 7 bases short, with 17 bases between. CDR3 nucleotide sequence: TGTGCCAGCAACCTGGACATTGGAACCAATTCACCCCTCCACTTT. Its protein product is CASNLDIGTNSPLHF.

The V and J genes are TRBV4-1 and TRBJ1-2; D is undetermined. CDR1 and CDR2 from the germline V gene are MGHRA and YSYEKL. V lost 1 base and J 8 bases, leaving 14 bases between the germline ends. CDR3 length: 14 residues. CDR3 protein: CASSQVFTVEGYTF. The CDR3 DNA is TGCGCCAGCAGCCAAGTTTTCACAGTCGAAGGCTACACCTTC.

The V and J genes are TRBV7-2 and TRBJ2-5; weak D call: TRBD2 (5 bases). The germline V and J ends were trimmed by 6 bases and 3 bases, with 14 bases remaining between them. The CDR3 extends over 14 amino acids. Germline lookup yields CDR1 SGHTA and CDR2 FQGNSA. This chain's CDR3 is CASSRRVSEETQYF. The CDR3 bases are TGTGCCAGCAGTAGGCGGGTGAGCGAAGAGACCCAGTACTTC.

V gene TRBV28 combines with J gene TRBJ2-1; D is ambiguous. The CDR3 length is 13 residues. CDR1 is MDHEN, CDR2 SYDVKM, per germline. V lost 7 bases and J 6 bases, leaving 13 bases between the germline ends. The CDR3 spells CASNPPGFNEQFF. The CDR3, as DNA: TGTGCCAGCAACCCCCCCGGGTTCAATGAGCAGTTCTTC.

This clone was seen just once. This rearrangement joins TRBV2 to TRBJ2-3, with TRBD2 matching 7 bases. Trimming took 7 bases from V and 10 from J; bases not matched to a gene: 17. The germline CDR1 and CDR2 sequences are SNHLY and FYNNEI. The CDR3 has 15 amino acids. The CDR3 DNA follows: TGTGCCAGCATTCCGGGACTATCTTTCCAGTGGGCGCAGTATTTT. This sequence encodes CASIPGLSFQWAQYF. Looking up the rest from reference TRBV2 and TRBJ2-3 gives the full variable domain: EPEVTQTPSHQVTQMGQEVILRCVPISNHLYFYWYRQILGQKVEFLVSFYNNEISEKSEIFDDQFSVERPDGSNFTLKIRSTKLEDSAMYFCASIPGLSFQWAQYFGPGTRLTVL.